The clone carrying this T cell receptor (beta chain) occurred once. A junction end diverges from the germline sequence, so it may reflect a read error. The data originate from a study of blood T cells in healthy people across ages. For the study at large: With template switching, about one barcoded beta molecule was captured per two T cells.

A second PCR of about 7 to 12 cycles used a sample-barcoded 5' primer and a J-beta primer mix. TCRdb fed the 5' RACE reads into MiXCR, producing one record per CDR3 protein. The sample includes fewer than 750,000 distinct CDR3 sequences, roughly 48% seen only once; the top ten take around 23%. CDR1 is SGHTA, CDR2 FQGTGA, per germline. CDR3 length: 14 residues. This rearrangement joins TRBV7-3 to TRBJ1-1, with a possible D match to TRBD1 (6 bases). This clonotype was obtained from a man aged 80 or over in good health. The specimen sequenced was blood. CDR3 nucleotide sequence: TGTGTCAGCAGCTCAGGGACAATGAACACTGAAGCTTTCTTT. Protein product: CVSSSGTMNTEAFF.